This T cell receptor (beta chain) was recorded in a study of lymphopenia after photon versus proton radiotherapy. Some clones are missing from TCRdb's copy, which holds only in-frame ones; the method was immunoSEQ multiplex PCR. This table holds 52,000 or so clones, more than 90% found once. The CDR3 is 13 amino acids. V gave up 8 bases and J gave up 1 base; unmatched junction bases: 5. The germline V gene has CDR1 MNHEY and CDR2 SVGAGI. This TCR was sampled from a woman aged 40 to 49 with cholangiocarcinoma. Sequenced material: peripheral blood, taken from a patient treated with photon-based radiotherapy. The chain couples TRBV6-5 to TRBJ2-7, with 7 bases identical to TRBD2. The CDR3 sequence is CASSASGSYEQYF. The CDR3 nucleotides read TGTGCCAGCTCGGCTAGCGGATCCTACGAGCAGTACTTC.